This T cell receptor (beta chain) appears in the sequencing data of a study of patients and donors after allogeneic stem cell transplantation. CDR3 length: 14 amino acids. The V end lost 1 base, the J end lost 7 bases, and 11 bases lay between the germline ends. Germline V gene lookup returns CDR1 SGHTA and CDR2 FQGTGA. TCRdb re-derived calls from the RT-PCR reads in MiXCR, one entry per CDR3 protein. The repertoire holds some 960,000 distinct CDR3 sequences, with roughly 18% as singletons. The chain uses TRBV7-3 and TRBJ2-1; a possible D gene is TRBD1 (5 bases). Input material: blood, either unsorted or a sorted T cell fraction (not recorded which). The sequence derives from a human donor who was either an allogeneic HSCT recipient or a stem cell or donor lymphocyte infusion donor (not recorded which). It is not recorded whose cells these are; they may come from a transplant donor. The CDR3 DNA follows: TGTGCCAGCAGCTTAATGGGGCCCCTGAATGAGCAGTTCTTC. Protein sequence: CASSLMGPLNEQFF.